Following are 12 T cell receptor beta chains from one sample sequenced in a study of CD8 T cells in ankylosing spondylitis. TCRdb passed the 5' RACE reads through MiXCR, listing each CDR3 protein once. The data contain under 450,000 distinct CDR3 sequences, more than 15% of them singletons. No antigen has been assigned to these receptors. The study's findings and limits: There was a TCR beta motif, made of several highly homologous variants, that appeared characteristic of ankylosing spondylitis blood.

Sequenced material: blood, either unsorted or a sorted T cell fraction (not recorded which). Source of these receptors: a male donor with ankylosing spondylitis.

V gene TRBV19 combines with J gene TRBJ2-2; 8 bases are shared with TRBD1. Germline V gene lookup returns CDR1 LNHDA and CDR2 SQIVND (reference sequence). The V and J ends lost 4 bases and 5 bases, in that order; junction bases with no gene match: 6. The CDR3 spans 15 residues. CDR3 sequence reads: CASSTQGAGTGELFF. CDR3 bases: TGTGCCAGTAGTACCCAGGGGGCTGGTACCGGGGAGCTGTTTTTT.

DNA of the CDR3: TGCAGTGCCCCACTAGCGGGAAAGGCCACAGATACGCAGTATTTT. Its translation: CSAPLAGKATDTQYF. V is TRBV20-1 and J is TRBJ2-3; 10 bases agree with TRBD2. The germline V gene has CDR1 DFQATT and CDR2 SNEGSKA (reference sequence). The CDR3 loop spans 15 amino acids. The V gene end was trimmed by 6 bases and the J gene end by 2 bases; junction bases not matched to a gene: 8.

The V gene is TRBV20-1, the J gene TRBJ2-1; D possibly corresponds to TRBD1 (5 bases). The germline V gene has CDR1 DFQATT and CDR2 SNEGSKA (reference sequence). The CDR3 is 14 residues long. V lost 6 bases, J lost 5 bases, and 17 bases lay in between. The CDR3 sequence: CSASAGKGNNEQFF. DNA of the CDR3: TGCAGTGCCTCCGCAGGGAAGGGGAACAATGAGCAGTTCTTC.

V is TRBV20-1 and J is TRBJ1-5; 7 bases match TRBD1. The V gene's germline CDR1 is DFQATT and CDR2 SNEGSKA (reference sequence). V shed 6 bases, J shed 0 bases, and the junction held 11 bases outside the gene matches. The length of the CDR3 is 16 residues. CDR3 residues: CSAQERQGYSNQPQHF. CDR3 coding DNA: TGCAGTGCCCAAGAAAGACAGGGCTATAGCAATCAGCCCCAGCATTTT.

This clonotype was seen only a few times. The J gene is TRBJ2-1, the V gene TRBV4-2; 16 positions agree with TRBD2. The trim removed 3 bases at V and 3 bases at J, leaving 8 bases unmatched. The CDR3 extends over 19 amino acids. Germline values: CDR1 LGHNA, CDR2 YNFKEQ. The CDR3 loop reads CASSQPPGLAGGSYNEQFF. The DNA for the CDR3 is TGTGCCAGCAGCCAGCCCCCGGGACTAGCGGGAGGGAGCTACAATGAGCAGTTCTTC.

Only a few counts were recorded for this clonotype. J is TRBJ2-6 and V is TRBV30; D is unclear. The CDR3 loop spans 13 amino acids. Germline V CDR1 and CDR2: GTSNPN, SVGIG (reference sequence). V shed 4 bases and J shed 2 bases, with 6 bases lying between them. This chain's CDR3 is CAWTQPGANVLTF. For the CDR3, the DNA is TGTGCCTGGACCCAACCTGGGGCCAACGTCCTGACTTTC.

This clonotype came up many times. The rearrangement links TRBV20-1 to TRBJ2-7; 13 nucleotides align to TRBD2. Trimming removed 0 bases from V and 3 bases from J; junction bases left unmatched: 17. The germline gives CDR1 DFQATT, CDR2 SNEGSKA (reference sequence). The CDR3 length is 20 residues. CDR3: CSARDIMPSGTSGAFYEQYF. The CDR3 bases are TGCAGTGCTAGAGATATTATGCCGTCCGGGACTAGCGGGGCCTTCTACGAGCAGTACTTC.

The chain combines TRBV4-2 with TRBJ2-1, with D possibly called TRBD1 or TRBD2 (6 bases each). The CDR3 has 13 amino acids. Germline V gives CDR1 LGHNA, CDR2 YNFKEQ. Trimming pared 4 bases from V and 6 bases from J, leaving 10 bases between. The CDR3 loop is CASSRGGLNEQFF. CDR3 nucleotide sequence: TGTGCCAGCAGCCGAGGGGGACTCAATGAGCAGTTCTTC.

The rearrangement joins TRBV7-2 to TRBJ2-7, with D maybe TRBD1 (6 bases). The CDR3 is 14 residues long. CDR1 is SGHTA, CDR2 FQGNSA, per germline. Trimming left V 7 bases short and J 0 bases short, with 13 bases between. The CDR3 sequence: CASKQGLSSYEQYF. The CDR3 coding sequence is TGTGCCAGCAAACAGGGATTAAGCTCCTACGAGCAGTACTTC.

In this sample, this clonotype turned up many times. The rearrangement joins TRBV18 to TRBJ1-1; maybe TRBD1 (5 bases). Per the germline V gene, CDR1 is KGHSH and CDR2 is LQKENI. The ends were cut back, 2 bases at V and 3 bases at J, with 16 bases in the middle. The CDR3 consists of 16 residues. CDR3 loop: CASSPMWGSGYTEAFF. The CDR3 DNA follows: TGTGCCAGCTCACCAATGTGGGGCTCTGGGTACACTGAAGCTTTCTTT.

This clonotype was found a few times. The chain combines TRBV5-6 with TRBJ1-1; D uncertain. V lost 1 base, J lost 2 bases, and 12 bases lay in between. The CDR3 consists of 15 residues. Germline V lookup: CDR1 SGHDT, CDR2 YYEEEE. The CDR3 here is CASSLMEASNTEAFF. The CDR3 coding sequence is TGTGCCAGCAGCTTGATGGAGGCCAGTAACACTGAAGCTTTCTTT.

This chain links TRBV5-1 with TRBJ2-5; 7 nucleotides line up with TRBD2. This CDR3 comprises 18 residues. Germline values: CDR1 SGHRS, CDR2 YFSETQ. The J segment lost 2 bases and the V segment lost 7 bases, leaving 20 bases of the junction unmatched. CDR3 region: CASVGGETSRTIQETQYF. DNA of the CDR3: TGCGCCAGCGTGGGCGGGGAGACTAGCCGGACAATACAAGAGACCCAGTACTTC.